The 15 T cell receptor beta chains below all came from one sample that was sequenced in a study of T-cell reconstitution after alpha-beta-depleted transplantation in children. Preparation of the TCRbeta library used unique molecular identifiers. One entry per CDR3 protein, called by TCRdb with MiXCR from the PCR reads. Among 800,000 to 1,000,000 distinct CDR3 sequences listed, under 30% were seen once. The sequencing used PBMCs, mostly from graft donor cells, collected 360 days after TCRalphabeta/CD19-depleted stem cell transplant. These receptors all stem from a boy under three years old who had a stem cell transplant for SCID, so the T cells may come from the graft donor.

On this clonotype: Sequence at one end of the junction differs from germline and may be a read error. V and J are TRBV5-1 and TRBJ1-3; no definite D call. Per germline, CDR1 SGHRS and CDR2 YFSETQ. The CDR3 extends over 14 amino acids. The DNA for the CDR3 is TGCGCCAGCAGCCCTTACTTAGCTGGGAACACCATATATTTT. The encoded protein is CASSPYLAGNTIYF.

This clonotype turned up a few times. The V gene is TRBV6-1, the J gene TRBJ2-3; 7 bases map to TRBD1. This CDR3 comprises 16 residues. Germline loops: CDR1 MNHNS, CDR2 SASEGT. The ends lost 7 bases at V and 0 bases at J; junction bases unmatched: 10. CDR3 protein: CASTYLDRASTDTQYF. In nucleotides, the CDR3 is TGTGCCAGCACCTACCTTGACAGGGCTAGCACAGATACGCAGTATTTT.

In its sample, this clonotype was seen a few times. The rearrangement uses TRBV20-1 and TRBJ2-7, with 7 bases aligning to TRBD1. Germline V gene data show CDR1 as DFQATT and CDR2 as SNEGSKA (reference sequence). This CDR3 is built from 17 residues. The V gene end was trimmed by 3 bases and the J gene end by 7 bases; junction bases not matched to a gene: 21. The CDR3 protein is CSARDPGQIIHLREQYF. Written as DNA, the CDR3 is TGCAGTGCTAGGGACCCGGGACAGATTATACACCTACGGGAGCAGTACTTC.

This clonotype was recorded only once. V is TRBV20-1 and J is TRBJ2-1; D call uncertain. Germline V gene sequence: CDR1 DFQATT, CDR2 SNEGSKA (reference sequence). This CDR3 spans 11 amino acids. The V gene lost 0 bases and the J gene lost 10 bases, with 7 bases spanning the gap. CDR3 residues: CSARDSLEQFF. In DNA form, the CDR3 reads TGCAGTGCTAGAGACTCTCTGGAGCAGTTCTTC.

The J gene is TRBJ1-2, the V gene TRBV25-1; D remains unclear. The CDR3 covers 12 residues. V lost 4 bases to trimming and J lost 2 bases, with 5 bases between them. Germline V gene lookup returns CDR1 MGHDK and CDR2 SYGVNS. CDR3 sequence (DNA): TGTGCCAGCAGTGGCAAGAACTATGGCTACACCTTC. Protein product: CASSGKNYGYTF.

This clonotype was observed a few times. The gene calls are TRBV5-1 and TRBJ1-1; TRBD1 matches 7 bases. J gave up 2 bases and V 3 bases, and 4 bases lay outside the gene matches. Germline CDR1 and CDR2: SGHRS and YFSETQ. The CDR3 loop spans 14 amino acids. CDR3 in DNA: TGCGCCAGCAGCTCTACAGGGGCCAACACTGAAGCTTTCTTT. Its translation: CASSSTGANTEAFF.

The chain links TRBV20-1 to TRBJ1-2; D is uncertain. V was clipped by 1 base and J by 2 bases, with 8 bases between them. The CDR3 spans 13 residues. Germline V gene lookup returns CDR1 DFQATT and CDR2 SNEGSKA (reference sequence). The CDR3 DNA sequence: TGCAGTGCTAGAGGGCCAACCAACTATGGCTACACCTTC. Translating it yields CSARGPTNYGYTF.

The sample holds a few counts of this clonotype. J is TRBJ2-3 and V is TRBV5-1, with 7 nucleotides matching TRBD1. Germline V gives CDR1 SGHRS, CDR2 YFSETQ. This CDR3 contains 12 residues. J gave up 3 bases and V 7 bases, and 2 bases lay outside the gene matches. In DNA, the CDR3 is TGCGCCAGCGGACAGGTGACAGATACGCAGTATTTT. Its translation: CASGQVTDTQYF.

This clonotype was detected ten times or more. The V call is TRBV12-3 or TRBV12-4, the J call TRBJ2-3, with D hard to call. Trimming cost V 6 bases and J 4 bases, with 5 bases left between them. CDR3 length: 11 residues. The CDR3 sequence: CASSLSDTQYF. CDR3 sequence (DNA): TGTGCCAGCAGCCTCTCAGATACGCAGTATTTT.

The V and J genes are TRBV28 and TRBJ2-3; the D gene is possibly TRBD1 (5 bases). Per the germline V gene, CDR1 is MDHEN and CDR2 is SYDVKM. The CDR3 contains 13 residues. V gave up 5 bases and J gave up 4 bases, with 10 bases separating them. CDR3 bases: TGTGCCAGCAGTCAACAACAGGCAGATACGCAGTATTTT. Translation gives CASSQQQADTQYF.

Only a few counts were recorded for this clonotype. The J gene is TRBJ2-5, the V gene TRBV10-3; a possible D gene is TRBD2 (5 bases). The CDR3 is made up of 15 amino acids. The V and J ends lost 4 bases and 1 base respectively, with 13 bases between them. CDR1 is ENHRY and CDR2 is SYGVKD in the germline V gene. CDR3 DNA: TGTGCCATCAGTGGGACTGCCGGTATCCAAGAGACCCAGTACTTC. Translation gives CAISGTAGIQETQYF.

This clonotype appeared a few times. The V call is TRBV11-2, the J call TRBJ2-3, with D tentatively TRBD1 (6 bases). V lost 3 bases and J 2 bases, leaving 12 bases between the germline ends. This CDR3 region has 15 residues. CDR1 and CDR2 (germline): SGHAT, FQNNGV. CDR3 nucleotide sequence: TGTGCCAGCAGCTTCGACAGGACCCCCACAGATACGCAGTATTTT. As protein: CASSFDRTPTDTQYF.

The rearrangement uses TRBV7-8 and TRBJ1-6, with a weak D call TRBD1 (6 bases). V was pared by 11 bases and J by 7 bases, with 21 bases between. The germline CDR1 and CDR2 sequences are SGHVS and FQNEAQ. This CDR3 region has 15 residues. The CDR3 sequence: CASKHLRDKNSPLHF. The CDR3 DNA follows: TGTGCCTCCAAACATCTCCGGGACAAAAATTCACCCCTCCACTTT.

For this clonotype: The junction shows a germline mismatch at one end, possibly a read error. The chain carries TRBV7-7 and TRBJ1-5; D is ambiguous. The germline V gene has CDR1 SSHAT and CDR2 FNYEAQ (reference sequence). The CDR3 is 17 residues long. The CDR3 loop is CVSSSIRSGRSNQSQHF. The CDR3 region has the DNA TGTGTCAGCAGCTCAATACGATCCGGGCGCTCCAATCAGTCCCAGCATTTT.

The chain combines TRBV7-2 with TRBJ1-1; 12 nucleotides match TRBD1. Germline lookup yields CDR1 SGHTA and CDR2 FQGNSA. The V and J ends lost 2 bases and 1 base, in that order; junction bases with no gene match: 2. The CDR3 is 16 residues long. Here the CDR3 DNA reads TGTGCCAGCAGCTTAAGGGACAGGGGGCAGAACACTGAAGCTTTCTTT. Its protein product is CASSLRDRGQNTEAFF.